This TCR beta chain was retrieved from a study of T cells in Graves' hyperthyroidism and ophthalmopathy. Broader study findings: The blood repertoire included most of the expanded thyroid clonotypes above 0.001.

There were TCR beta CDR3 regions amplified from RNA transcripts. The study used the HTBI primer set for a first-round RT-PCR of the TCR CDR3. One entry per CDR3 protein, called by TCRdb with MiXCR from the multiplex PCR reads. This table has around 520,000 distinct CDR3 sequences, approximately 25% appearing once. Per the germline V gene, CDR1 is SGHTA and CDR2 is FQGNSA. V was shortened by 5 bases and J by 3 bases, with 13 bases between the two germline ends. This CDR3 is 14 amino acids long. As for this clonotype: What it recognizes is unknown.

The chain carries TRBV7-2 and TRBJ1-2; the D gene is possibly TRBD1 (5 bases). The source material was blood. The receptor was isolated from a woman in her twenties or thirties with Graves' ophthalmopathy. The chain's CDR3 is CASSIPGQYYGYTF. CDR3 sequence (DNA): TGTGCCAGCAGCATCCCGGGGCAGTACTATGGCTACACCTTC.